Listed here are 25 T cell receptor beta chains from one sample, sequenced in a study of breast tumors, draining lymph nodes, adjacent tissues (dated by TCRdb to about 2016). The protocol used for the library was multiplex PCR. TCRdb records Illumina HiSeq 2000 as the sequencer. TCRdb applied fastp at Q25 and MiXCR to the public reads, then kept only in-frame beta chains. Rows are combined by CDR3 protein, so each entry shows the most common genes and DNA. A total of about 300,000 distinct CDR3 sequences appear in this sample, about 30% of them only once. Approximately 1% of the sample is in the top ten clones. Lymph node samples came from the axillary draining lymph nodes of breast cancer patients. The sample consisted of axillary lymph node tissue. Every receptor here comes from a female donor with breast cancer. Some clones in this sample may be carry-over from other donors' samples.

This clonotype has ten or more counts. The rearrangement joins TRBV5-4 to TRBJ1-4; 10 nucleotides align to TRBD1. CDR1 SGHNT and CDR2 YYREEE come from the germline V gene (reference sequence). The CDR3 length is 15 residues. The J segment lost 8 bases and the V segment lost 4 bases, leaving 8 bases of the junction unmatched. CDR3 sequence reads: CASSRGTGEAEKLFF. DNA of the CDR3: TGTGCCAGCAGCCGCGGGACAGGGGAAGCGGAAAAACTGTTTTTT.

Ten or more counts support this clonotype. The rearrangement links TRBV4-3 to TRBJ1-6; a possible D gene is TRBD1 (5 bases). The CDR3 runs to 15 residues. CDR1 is LGHNA, CDR2 YSLEER, per germline. The V and J ends lost 1 base and 4 bases respectively, with 8 bases between them. The CDR3 sequence is CASSQVQDYNSPLHF. DNA of the CDR3: TGCGCCAGCAGCCAAGTACAGGATTATAATTCACCCCTCCACTTT.

There are a few counts of this clonotype. The chain links TRBV11-2 to TRBJ1-1, with 7 bases that match TRBD1. Germline trimming cut 1 base from V and 5 bases from J; bases unmatched to any gene: 7. The CDR3 extends over 15 amino acids. From germline, CDR1 is SGHAT and CDR2 FQNNGV. CDR3 amino acids: CASSLGNRGGTEAFF. The DNA for the CDR3 is TGTGCCAGCAGCTTAGGGAACAGGGGTGGTACTGAAGCTTTCTTT.

In its sample, this clonotype was seen a few times. This may arise from a read error, as a much more abundant clone is one base away. The chain couples TRBV7-2 to TRBJ2-1; 9 bases are a match to TRBD2. Germline CDR1 SGHTA, CDR2 FQGNSA. This CDR3 comprises 15 residues. The CDR3 DNA sequence: TGTGCCAGCAGCTTTAAAGCGGGAGGCAACAATGAGCAGCTCTTC. Protein product: CASSFKAGGNNEQLF.

This clonotype was seen many times. This chain joins TRBV11-1 and TRBJ2-3; unclear D gene. Germline assignment: CDR1 SGHAT and CDR2 FQDESV (reference sequence). The CDR3 loop spans 15 amino acids. Deletions cut 1 base from V and 6 bases from J, with 14 bases between. CDR3 amino acids: CASSLVAELGDTQYF. The CDR3 nucleotides read TGTGCCAGCAGCTTAGTGGCGGAACTGGGGGATACGCAGTATTTT.

This clonotype was seen ten or more times. The chain uses TRBV12-3 or TRBV12-4 and TRBJ2-5; 8 bases match TRBD2. The CDR3 is 14 amino acids. V dropped 2 bases and J dropped 7; count of bases not matched to a gene: 6. The CDR3 loop reads CASSLTSGSATQYF. The CDR3 nucleotides read TGTGCCAGCAGTTTAACCAGCGGGAGTGCGACCCAGTACTTC.

At least ten counts were recorded for this clonotype. This sequence joins TRBV7-9 and TRBJ2-1; 8 bases are a match to TRBD1. The CDR3 is 16 amino acids. V shed 5 bases, J shed 6 bases, and the junction held 12 bases outside the gene matches. Germline V CDR1 and CDR2: SEHNR, FQNEAQ (reference sequence). The CDR3 DNA sequence: TGTGCCAGCAGCGGAAGGGGACAGGCTCCCTCCAATGAGCAGTTCTTC. Translating it yields CASSGRGQAPSNEQFF.

The V call is TRBV2, the J call TRBJ2-7; D remains ambiguous. Germline CDR1 and CDR2: SNHLY and FYNNEI. V lost 7 bases and J 0 bases, leaving 13 bases between the germline ends. The CDR3 covers 14 residues. CDR3 DNA: TGTGCCAGCATCTTTAGCTGGGGCTCCTACGAGCAGTACTTC. It encodes CASIFSWGSYEQYF.

Only a few counts were recorded for this clonotype. The chain couples TRBV11-3 to TRBJ2-7; D is perhaps TRBD2 (6 bases). The V end lost 1 base, the J end lost 6 bases, and 19 bases lay between the germline ends. Germline-derived CDR1 and CDR2 are SGHNT and YENEEA. This CDR3 comprises 16 residues. The CDR3 loop is CASSLGGVRPSGEQYF. The CDR3 bases are TGTGCCAGCAGCTTAGGGGGGGTGAGGCCCTCGGGCGAGCAGTACTTC.

J is TRBJ2-7 and V is TRBV6-6; 10 positions agree with TRBD1. The CDR3 runs to 15 residues. Germline V gene data show CDR1 as MNHNY and CDR2 as SVGAGI (reference sequence). Germline trimming cut 5 bases from V and 2 bases from J; bases unmatched to any gene: 6. CDR3: CASSGGTGDPYEQYF. The DNA of the CDR3 is TGTGCCAGCAGTGGGGGGACAGGGGACCCCTACGAGCAGTACTTC.

The chain combines TRBV2 with TRBJ1-4, with 10 bases that match TRBD1. The CDR3 contains 16 residues. CDR1 and CDR2 from the germline V gene are SNHLY and FYNNEI. Trimming removed 8 bases from V and 3 bases from J; junction bases left unmatched: 9. The chain's CDR3 is CASSGTGDGSNEKLFF. CDR3 coding DNA: TGTGCCAGCTCCGGGACAGGGGACGGATCTAATGAAAAACTGTTTTTT.

This clonotype was recorded a few times. Given a much more abundant clone one base away, this may be a read error. The chain uses TRBV20-1 and TRBJ2-7; D not resolved. Trimming left V 1 base short and J 6 bases short, with 16 bases between. Germline V lookup: CDR1 DFQATT, CDR2 SNEGSKA (reference sequence). This CDR3 is built from 14 residues. The CDR3: CSARAPVGGSEQYF. In DNA, the CDR3 is TGCAGTGCTAGAGCCCCAGTTGGCGGCTCCGAGCAGTACTTC.

Ten or more counts support this clonotype. This rearrangement joins TRBV7-8 to TRBJ2-1; 8 nucleotides align to TRBD2. The germline gives CDR1 SGHVS, CDR2 FQNEAQ. With V trimmed by 0 bases and J by 8 bases, 15 bases remained unmatched. CDR3 length equals 18 residues. CDR3 nucleotide sequence: TGTGCCAGCAGCTTAGCGCCGGCTAGCGGGTTGAAGCTAGATGAGCAGTTCTTC. Protein sequence: CASSLAPASGLKLDEQFF.

The rearrangement joins TRBV2 to TRBJ2-7; maybe TRBD2 (6 bases). The CDR3 is made up of 15 amino acids. The V gene's germline CDR1 is SNHLY and CDR2 FYNNEI. The ends were cut back, 6 bases at V and 1 base at J, with 16 bases in the middle. This CDR3 is CASSEFRGGSYEQYF. In DNA, the CDR3 is TGTGCCAGCAGCGAGTTTCGTGGGGGGTCCTACGAGCAGTACTTC.

This clonotype was observed many times. The chain has TRBV13 and TRBJ1-2; D is unresolved. V was trimmed by 3 bases and J by 6 bases, leaving 23 bases between them. CDR3 length: 17 amino acids. Germline loops: CDR1 PRHDT, CDR2 FYEKMQ (reference sequence). This CDR3 is CASSLFLAAQRKHGYTF. As DNA, the CDR3 is TGTGCCAGCAGCTTGTTTCTGGCAGCTCAAAGAAAACATGGCTACACCTTC.

V is TRBV7-6 and J is TRBJ2-3, with 9 bases identical to TRBD2. Germline CDR1 is SGHVS and CDR2 is FNYEAQ. V gave up 11 bases and J gave up 5 bases; unmatched junction bases: 14. The length of the CDR3 is 15 residues. CDR3 coding DNA: TGTGCCTCAATGACTAGCGGAGGCCGGGGAGATACGCAGTATTTT. It encodes CASMTSGGRGDTQYF.

This clonotype was detected many times. Mismatch with germline at one junction end may stem from a read error. The V and J genes are TRBV7-3 and TRBJ2-3; TRBD2 agrees at 7 bases. The CDR3 sequence is 16 residues long. The germline CDR1 and CDR2 sequences are SGHTA and FQGTGA. DNA for the CDR3: TGTGCCAGCAGCTTAATAGCGGGCAAGGGCACAGTTACGCAGTATTTT. Translation: CASSLIAGKGTVTQYF. Full variable domain (rest looked up from reference TRBV7-3 and TRBJ2-3): GAGVSQTPSNKVTEKGKYVELRCDPISGHTALYWYRQSLGQGPEFLIYFQGTGAADDSGLPNDRFFAVRPEGSVSTLKIQRTERGDSAVYLCASSLIAGKGTVTQYFGPGTRLTVL.

This clonotype was recorded at least ten times. The chain links TRBV7-2 to TRBJ1-6, with a possible D match to TRBD1 (6 bases). The CDR3 is made up of 15 amino acids. The V end was cut by 0 bases, the J end by 7 bases, with 10 bases between. Germline V gene data show CDR1 as SGHTA and CDR2 as FQGNSA. The DNA for the CDR3 is TGTGCCAGCAGCTTAGCGGGGGGGCGGAATTCACCCCTCCACTTT. It is translated as CASSLAGGRNSPLHF. Supplemented by reference TRBV7-2 and TRBJ1-6, the full variable domain reads GAGVSQSPSNKVTEKGKDVELRCDPISGHTALYWYRQSLGQGLEFLIYFQGNSAPDKSGLPSDRFSAERTGGSVSTLTIQRTQQEDSAVYLCASSLAGGRNSPLHFGNGTRLTVT.

As for this clonotype: A read error may explain this, as a much larger clone is one base away. The chain links TRBV7-3 to TRBJ2-3; perhaps TRBD2 as D (6 bases). The CDR3 totals 14 residues. The germline CDR1 and CDR2 sequences are SGHTA and FQGTGA. The CDR3: CANSLFPGLDTQYF. DNA for the CDR3: TGTGCCAACAGCTTATTCCCGGGACTAGATACGCAGTATTTT.

The chain carries TRBV20-1 and TRBJ2-2; D might be TRBD2 (5 bases). The CDR3 is 13 residues long. Germline loops: CDR1 DFQATT, CDR2 SNEGSKA (reference sequence). Deletions cut 3 bases from V and 5 bases from J, with 10 bases between. CDR3 sequence: CSARGRGTGELFF. For the CDR3, the DNA is TGCAGTGCTAGGGGCCGAGGGACCGGGGAGCTGTTTTTT.

There are many counts of this clonotype. CDR3 amino acids: CASSLGDRYNEQFF. DNA for the CDR3: TGCGCCAGCAGCCTAGGGGACCGTTACAATGAGCAGTTCTTC. The rearrangement links TRBV5-1 to TRBJ2-1; D tentatively reads TRBD1 or TRBD2 (5 bases each). Per the germline V gene, CDR1 is SGHRS and CDR2 is YFSETQ. CDR3 length: 14 residues. Trimming left V 4 bases short and J 4 bases short, with 12 bases between. Complete variable domain (other parts from reference TRBV5-1 and TRBJ2-1): KAGVTQTPRYLIKTRGQQVTLSCSPISGHRSVSWYQQTPGQGLQFLFEYFSETQRNKGNFPGRFSGRQFSNSRSEMNVSTLELGDSALYLCASSLGDRYNEQFFGPGTRLTVL.

This clonotype is deemed medium-sized (0.01 to 0.1%). The CDR3 region is CSVSVQGEKLFF. In DNA, the CDR3 is TGCAGCGTATCTGTGCAGGGGGAAAAACTGTTTTTT. The J gene is TRBJ1-4, the V gene TRBV29-1; D possibly corresponds to TRBD1 (6 bases). CDR1 is SQVTM and CDR2 is ANQGSEA in the germline V gene. With 6 bases removed from V and 8 bases from J, the gap between germline ends came to 13 bases. The CDR3 runs 12 residues.

This clonotype has at least ten counts. An end of the junction differs from the germline gene, which may be a read error. This chain joins TRBV7-9 and TRBJ2-6; tentatively, D is TRBD1 (5 bases). The CDR3 length is 14 residues. Germline V gene sequence: CDR1 SEHNR, CDR2 FQNEAQ (reference sequence). CDR3 nucleotide sequence: TGTGCCCTAAGAAGAGACTCTGGGGCCAACATCCTGACTTTC. This encodes CALRRDSGANILTF.

The chain carries TRBV20-1 and TRBJ1-6; D gene ambiguous. V lost 3 bases, J lost 5 bases, and 14 bases lay in between. The CDR3 totals 15 residues. Germline CDR1 reads DFQATT; CDR2 reads SNEGSKA (reference sequence). DNA of the CDR3: TGCAGTGCTAGGACTAGCGCAGAAGATAATTCACCCCTCCACTTT. Translation gives CSARTSAEDNSPLHF.

The DNA of the CDR3 is TGCGCCAGCAGTACCGGACAGGGCTCCTATAATTCACCCCTCCACTTT. It specifies CASSTGQGSYNSPLHF. This chain links TRBV5-1 with TRBJ1-6; 8 positions agree with TRBD1. This CDR3 region has 16 residues. Germline CDR1 and CDR2: SGHRS and YFSETQ. Trimming cost V 5 bases and J 0 bases; bases outside gene matches: 4. The entire variable domain, with the rest obtained from reference TRBV5-1 and TRBJ1-6, is as follows: KAGVTQTPRYLIKTRGQQVTLSCSPISGHRSVSWYQQTPGQGLQFLFEYFSETQRNKGNFPGRFSGRQFSNSRSEMNVSTLELGDSALYLCASSTGQGSYNSPLHFGNGTRLTVT.